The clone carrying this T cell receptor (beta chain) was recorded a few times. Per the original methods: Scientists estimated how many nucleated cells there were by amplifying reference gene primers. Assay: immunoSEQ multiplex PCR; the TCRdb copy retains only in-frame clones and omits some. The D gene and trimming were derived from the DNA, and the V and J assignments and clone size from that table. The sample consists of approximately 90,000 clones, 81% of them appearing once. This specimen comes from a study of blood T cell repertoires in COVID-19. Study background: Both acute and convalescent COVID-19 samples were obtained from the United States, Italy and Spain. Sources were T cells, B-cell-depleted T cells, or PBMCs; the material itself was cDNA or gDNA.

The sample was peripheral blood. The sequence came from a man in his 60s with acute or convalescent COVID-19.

CDR3 residues: CASSSGEGFYEQYF. Here the CDR3 DNA reads TGTGCCAGCAGCTCCGGGGAGGGTTTCTACGAGCAGTACTTC. V is TRBV7-2 and J is TRBJ2-7; 7 bases are shared with TRBD2. J gave up 3 bases and V 4 bases, and 6 bases lay outside the gene matches. The CDR3 length is 14 residues. Germline lookup yields CDR1 SGHTA and CDR2 FQGNSA. The full variable domain, rest sourced from reference TRBV7-2 and TRBJ2-7, is GAGVSQSPSNKVTEKGKDVELRCDPISGHTALYWYRQSLGQGLEFLIYFQGNSAPDKSGLPSDRFSAERTGGSVSTLTIQRTQQEDSAVYLCASSSGEGFYEQYFGPGTRLTVT.